The 22 T cell receptor beta chains presented below share a single source sample, sequenced in a study of blood T cell repertoires in COVID-19. Generated by immunoSEQ multiplex PCR, the TCRdb table keeps only in-frame clones and is missing some. This sample has approximately 180,000 clones, with about 90% found just once. Sequenced: peripheral blood. Receptors originate from a man between 60 and 75 years old with active or convalescent COVID-19.

This clone was observed a few times. The chain recombines TRBV6-5 with TRBJ2-3; D not certain. The CDR3 is 13 amino acids. V was shortened by 6 bases and J by 0 bases, with 7 bases between the two germline ends. From germline, CDR1 is MNHEY and CDR2 SVGAGI. The CDR3 DNA sequence: TGTGCCAGCAGGGAGTCTAGCACAGATACGCAGTATTTT. Amino acid sequence: CASRESSTDTQYF.

The V gene is TRBV14, the J gene TRBJ1-1, with D perhaps matching TRBD1 (5 bases). Per germline, CDR1 SGHDN and CDR2 FVKESK. There are 15 residues in the CDR3. Trimming took 4 bases from V and 2 from J, leaving 14 bases between them. The CDR3 loop is CASSPYPQGNTEAFF. The CDR3 nucleotides read TGTGCCAGCAGCCCGTACCCCCAGGGAAACACTGAAGCTTTCTTT.

The V gene is TRBV5-4, the J gene TRBJ1-2; D ambiguous. V lost 4 bases, J lost 5 bases, and 12 bases lay in between. The CDR3 has 13 residues. Germline assignment: CDR1 SGHNT and CDR2 YYREEE (reference sequence). CDR3 residues: CASSLARNYGYTF. The CDR3 DNA is TGTGCCAGCAGCCTGGCCAGGAATTATGGCTACACCTTC.

The chain is built from TRBV27 and TRBJ1-6; D gene ambiguous. Trimming pared 7 bases from V and 8 bases from J, leaving 15 bases between. CDR1 is MNHEY and CDR2 is SMNVEV in the germline V gene (reference sequence). This CDR3 contains 14 residues. The CDR3 region is CASTAGVGYSPLHF. In DNA form, the CDR3 reads TGTGCCAGCACCGCCGGGGTGGGATATTCACCCCTCCACTTT.

The chain combines TRBV9 with TRBJ2-2, with 7 bases aligning to TRBD2. This CDR3 spans 15 amino acids. Germline V gene data show CDR1 as SGDLS and CDR2 as YYNGEE. With V trimmed by 4 bases and J by 4 bases, 7 bases remained unmatched. The CDR3 loop is CASSPGLVRTGELFF. DNA for the CDR3: TGTGCCAGCAGCCCCGGACTAGTTCGCACCGGGGAGCTGTTTTTT. The whole variable domain, remainder taken from reference TRBV9 and TRBJ2-2, is DSGVTQTPKHLITATGQRVTLRCSPRSGDLSVYWYQQSLDQGLQFLIQYYNGEERAKGNILERFSAQQFPDLHSELNLSSLELGDSALYFCASSPGLVRTGELFFGEGSRLTVL.

V and J are TRBV5-1 and TRBJ2-1; TRBD1 aligns across 9 bases. This CDR3 comprises 16 residues. Germline V gene data show CDR1 as SGHRS and CDR2 as YFSETQ. The J segment lost 6 bases and the V segment lost 4 bases, leaving 11 bases of the junction unmatched. The CDR3 coding sequence is TGCGCCAGCAGCCCTGGGGGGACAGGGATGGCCAATGAGCAGTTCTTC. As protein: CASSPGGTGMANEQFF.

The chain employs TRBV10-3 and TRBJ1-2, with 7 bases that match TRBD1. V lost 3 bases to trimming and J lost 6 bases; unmatched junction nucleotides: 4. The V gene's germline CDR1 is ENHRY and CDR2 SYGVKD. This CDR3 region has 13 residues. CDR3 coding DNA: TGTGCCATCAGTGACCGACAGGGTAATGGCTACACCTTC. Amino acid sequence: CAISDRQGNGYTF.

V is TRBV30 and J is TRBJ2-3, with a possible D match to TRBD1 (5 bases). The CDR3 consists of 11 residues. CDR1 and CDR2 from the germline V gene are GTSNPN and SVGIG (reference sequence). Trimming shortened V by 1 base and J by 6 bases, and 5 bases separated the two germline ends. Here the CDR3 DNA reads TGTGCCTGGAGTGAGGGGGATACGCAGTATTTT. Protein product: CAWSEGDTQYF.

The chain couples TRBV12-3 or TRBV12-4 to TRBJ1-2; D is unresolved. The germline V and J ends were trimmed by 3 bases and 6 bases, with 11 bases remaining between them. The CDR3 covers 13 residues. CDR3 nucleotide sequence: TGTGCCAGCAGTTTTAGAACCCCAAATGGCTACACCTTC. It encodes CASSFRTPNGYTF.

The V and J genes are TRBV5-1 and TRBJ2-1, with a tentative D call TRBD1 (5 bases). This CDR3 has 14 residues. Between the trimmed V and J ends, which lost 5 bases and 6 bases, there was a span of 15 bases. In germline, CDR1 is SGHRS, CDR2 YFSETQ. DNA of the CDR3: TGCGCCAGCAGGTTTGGCCAGGGTAGCAATGAGCAGTTCTTC. Amino acid sequence: CASRFGQGSNEQFF.

This sequence joins TRBV5-1 and TRBJ1-2; TRBD1 matches 8 bases. Trimming took 7 bases from V and 8 from J; bases not matched to a gene: 13. This CDR3 contains 14 residues. The germline CDR1 and CDR2 sequences are SGHRS and YFSETQ. For the CDR3, the DNA is TGCGCCAGCCGCACCACCCACGGACAGGGAGGCTACACCTTC. It specifies CASRTTHGQGGYTF. Drawing the rest from reference TRBV5-1 and TRBJ1-2, the complete variable domain is KAGVTQTPRYLIKTRGQQVTLSCSPISGHRSVSWYQQTPGQGLQFLFEYFSETQRNKGNFPGRFSGRQFSNSRSEMNVSTLELGDSALYLCASRTTHGQGGYTFGSGTRLTVV.

This rearrangement joins TRBV7-2 to TRBJ1-2, with a tentative D call TRBD1 (5 bases). This CDR3 is built from 14 residues. CDR1 and CDR2 from the germline V gene are SGHTA and FQGNSA. The germline V and J ends were trimmed by 1 base and 1 base, with 7 bases remaining between them. The CDR3 DNA reads as TGTGCCAGCAGCTTAGACAGGAATAACTATGGCTACACCTTC. This codes for CASSLDRNNYGYTF.

The chain carries TRBV7-2 and TRBJ2-1; weak D call: TRBD1 (6 bases). The CDR3 totals 14 residues. With 2 bases removed from V and 4 bases from J, the gap between germline ends came to 9 bases. Germline assignment: CDR1 SGHTA and CDR2 FQGNSA. The CDR3 nucleotides read TGTGCCAGCAGCTTAACAGGGACGTACAATGAGCAGTTCTTC. It encodes CASSLTGTYNEQFF.

This chain uses TRBV29-1 with TRBJ2-7, with TRBD1 matching 7 bases. V gave up 6 bases and J gave up 4 bases; unmatched junction bases: 6. This CDR3 region has 12 residues. The germline V gene encodes CDR1 SQVTM and CDR2 ANQGSEA. The CDR3 is CSVTDRAYEQYF. In DNA, the CDR3 is TGCAGCGTCACCGACAGGGCTTACGAGCAGTACTTC.

This chain links TRBV5-6 with TRBJ2-1; TRBD2 aligns across 11 bases. Germline lookup yields CDR1 SGHDT and CDR2 YYEEEE. V lost 0 bases to trimming and J lost 2 bases; unmatched junction nucleotides: 1. There are 16 residues in the CDR3. The CDR3 here is CASSLGLAGTYNEQFF. The CDR3 DNA reads as TGTGCCAGCAGCTTGGGACTAGCGGGGACCTACAATGAGCAGTTCTTC. The whole variable domain, filled in from reference TRBV5-6 and TRBJ2-1, reads DAGVTQSPTHLIKTRGQQVTLRCSPKSGHDTVSWYQQALGQGPQFIFQYYEEEERQRGNFPDRFSGHQFPNYSSELNVNALLLGDSALYLCASSLGLAGTYNEQFFGPGTRLTVL.

This rearrangement joins TRBV9 to TRBJ2-7, with 9 bases fitting TRBD1. The CDR3 is 18 amino acids. The V gene's germline CDR1 is SGDLS and CDR2 YYNGEE. The V and J ends lost 4 bases and 0 bases, in that order; junction bases with no gene match: 14. CDR3 protein: CASSPRSLGQGYSYEQYF. CDR3 in DNA: TGTGCCAGCAGCCCCCGATCCCTGGGACAGGGCTACTCCTACGAGCAGTACTTC.

This clone was counted once. The V and J genes are TRBV21-1 and TRBJ1-6. TRBV21-1 is annotated as a pseudogene. The CDR3 is made up of 18 amino acids. The CDR3 DNA follows: TGTGCCAGCAGCACCCCCCGGAGGAGCACAAGGAATAATTCACCCCTCCACTTT. Translation: CASSTPRRSTRNNSPLHF.

CDR3 region: CASRNTGGESPLHF. The DNA of the CDR3 is TGTGCCAGCAGAAATACAGGGGGCGAATCACCCCTCCACTTT. The chain uses TRBV6-5 and TRBJ1-6, with 9 bases fitting TRBD1. Per germline, CDR1 MNHEY and CDR2 SVGAGI. The V gene end was trimmed by 6 bases and the J gene end by 10 bases; junction bases not matched to a gene: 7. The CDR3 totals 14 residues.

This rearrangement joins TRBV4-1 to TRBJ1-5, with D perhaps matching TRBD1 (5 bases). The V end was cut by 0 bases, the J end by 7 bases, with 13 bases between. The CDR3 sequence is 15 residues long. Per the germline V gene, CDR1 is MGHRA and CDR2 is YSYEKL. The CDR3 coding sequence is TGCGCCAGCAGCCAAGATGGACAAGGCTCCCAGCCCCAGCATTTT. This sequence encodes CASSQDGQGSQPQHF.

The chain employs TRBV6-4 and TRBJ2-1; D is possibly TRBD2 (5 bases). Germline V gives CDR1 MRHNA, CDR2 SNTAGT. The length of the CDR3 is 14 residues. V was pared by 10 bases and J by 0 bases, with 13 bases between. CDR3 residues: CATGEILSYNEQFF. CDR3 coding DNA: TGTGCCACTGGGGAGATTCTCTCCTACAATGAGCAGTTCTTC.

The chain carries TRBV5-1 and TRBJ2-7; D may be TRBD2 (6 bases). This CDR3 contains 16 residues. Trimming shortened V by 3 bases and J by 3 bases, and 19 bases separated the two germline ends. Germline values: CDR1 SGHRS, CDR2 YFSETQ. The CDR3 nucleotides read TGCGCCAGCAGCTACGGGCTCCCCGGGGGAATCTACGAGCAGTACTTC. This gives the protein CASSYGLPGGIYEQYF.

The rearrangement links TRBV11-2 to TRBJ1-1, with TRBD1 matching 10 bases. Germline V gene data show CDR1 as SGHAT and CDR2 as FQNNGV. The CDR3 spans 19 residues. Losses at the gene ends were 1 base for V and 0 bases for J; bases not matched to a gene: 11. CDR3 residues: CASSLANPGQGSLNTEAFF. The CDR3 region has the DNA TGTGCCAGCAGCTTAGCGAATCCGGGACAGGGGTCTTTGAACACTGAAGCTTTCTTT.